Described below is a single TCR beta chain sequence and its context. Only healthy Caucasians were included as donors. These data originate in a study of identical twins. TCRdb re-analysed the 5' RACE reads in MiXCR, keeping a single row per CDR3 protein. This repertoire shows 450,000 or so distinct CDR3 sequences, approximately 25% found once; its top ten account for about 2.7%. Germline V gives CDR1 MNHEY, CDR2 SMNVEV (reference sequence). CDR3 length: 15 residues. Trimming shortened V by 3 bases and J by 5 bases, and 16 bases separated the two germline ends. The same data also contributed to another study, on T cells expressing NK-cell markers. That work contributes: Of CD8+ T cells, about 1.0-8% belonged to dominant NKG2C+ clonotypes in five or six donors. Clones of NKG2C+ T cells that had expanded were of unclear HCMV specificity.

The sequence was obtained from a woman between 18 and 29 years old in good health. This chain uses TRBV27 with TRBJ2-5, with TRBD2 as a possible D gene (6 bases). Input material: CD4+ T cells sorted from blood. The CDR3 DNA reads TGTGCCAGCAGTTTTTCCGGGACTGCCTCGGAGACCCAGTACTTC. Its translation is CASSFSGTASETQYF.